This T cell receptor (beta chain) was sequenced in a study of blood T cell repertoires in COVID-19. From germline, CDR1 is MNHEY and CDR2 SMNVEV (reference sequence). The CDR3 is made up of 13 amino acids. V gave up 2 bases and J gave up 7 bases; unmatched junction bases: 5. Original processing notes: Reference gene primer amplification in the assay estimated nucleated cell counts. Clones were sequenced by immunoSEQ multiplex PCR, and TCRdb holds only the in-frame ones, with some missing. V and J calls and clone size come straight from that table; D and trimming were deduced from the DNA. The sample has roughly 110,000 clones, over 60% seen once.

Sequencing input: peripheral blood. This sequence was found in a man at least 80 years old with COVID-19, enrolled during active disease. This chain uses TRBV27 with TRBJ2-7, with 7 bases aligning to TRBD2. CDR3 coding DNA: TGTGCCAGCAGTTTAAGCGCGGGGGTGGAGCAGTACTTC. Protein product: CASSLSAGVEQYF.